This T cell receptor beta chain came from a study of T cells after yellow fever vaccination. TCRdb reprocessed the 5' RACE reads with MiXCR, giving one entry per CDR3 protein. The table records 300,000 to 400,000 distinct CDR3 sequences, around 12% of them present only once. Here the sequenced sample was CD4+ T cells sorted from PBMCs, taken 15 days after the yellow fever booster vaccination. This receptor was obtained from a man in his late teens or twenties who received the YFV17D yellow fever vaccine.

CDR3 sequence (DNA): TGTGCCAGCAGTCCACCCGACGCCTCCTACGAGCAGTACTTC. This encodes CASSPPDASYEQYF. The chain joins TRBV12-3 or TRBV12-4 to TRBJ2-7; no firm D call. The CDR3 is 14 residues long. V lost 5 bases and J 0 bases, leaving 11 bases between the germline ends.